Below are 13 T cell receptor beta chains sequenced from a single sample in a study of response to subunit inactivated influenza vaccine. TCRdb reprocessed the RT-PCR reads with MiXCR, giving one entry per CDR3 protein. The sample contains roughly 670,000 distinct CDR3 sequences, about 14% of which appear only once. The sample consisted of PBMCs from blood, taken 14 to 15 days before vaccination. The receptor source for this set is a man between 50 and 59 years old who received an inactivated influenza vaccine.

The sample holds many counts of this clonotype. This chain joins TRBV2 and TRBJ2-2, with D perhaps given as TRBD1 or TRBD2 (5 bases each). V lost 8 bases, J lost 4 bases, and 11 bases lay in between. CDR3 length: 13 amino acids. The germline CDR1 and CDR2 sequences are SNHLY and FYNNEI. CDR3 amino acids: CASSAGTTGELFF. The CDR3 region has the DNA TGTGCCAGCTCGGCAGGGACCACCGGGGAGCTGTTTTTT.

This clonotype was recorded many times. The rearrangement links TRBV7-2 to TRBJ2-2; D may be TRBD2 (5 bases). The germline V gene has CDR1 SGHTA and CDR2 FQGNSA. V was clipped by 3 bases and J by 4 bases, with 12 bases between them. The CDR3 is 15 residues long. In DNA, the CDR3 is TGTGCCAGCAGCTTCCACCAAGGAGGCACCGGGGAGCTGTTTTTT. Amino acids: CASSFHQGGTGELFF.

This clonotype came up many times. The DNA for the CDR3 is TGCAGCGTTCGGACAGCTGCCTCCTACGAGCAGTACTTC. It specifies CSVRTAASYEQYF. This chain links TRBV29-1 with TRBJ2-7; weak D call: TRBD1 (6 bases). Germline V lookup: CDR1 SQVTM, CDR2 ANQGSEA. V was shortened by 5 bases and J by 0 bases, with 11 bases between the two germline ends. There are 13 residues in the CDR3.

Written as DNA, the CDR3 is TGTGCCAGCAGCTTAAAGCGGGGGGGCCGATGGACCCAGTACTTC. Translation: CASSLKRGGRWTQYF. The J gene is TRBJ2-5, the V gene TRBV7-2; the match to TRBD2 covers 10 bases. CDR3 size: 15 residues. Germline CDR1 is SGHTA and CDR2 is FQGNSA. V dropped 2 bases and J dropped 7; count of bases not matched to a gene: 7.

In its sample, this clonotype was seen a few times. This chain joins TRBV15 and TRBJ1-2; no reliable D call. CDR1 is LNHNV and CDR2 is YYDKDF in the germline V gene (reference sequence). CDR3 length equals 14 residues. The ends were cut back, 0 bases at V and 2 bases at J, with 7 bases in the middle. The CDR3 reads CATSREALNYGYTF. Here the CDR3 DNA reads TGTGCCACCAGCAGAGAGGCTCTCAACTATGGCTACACCTTC.

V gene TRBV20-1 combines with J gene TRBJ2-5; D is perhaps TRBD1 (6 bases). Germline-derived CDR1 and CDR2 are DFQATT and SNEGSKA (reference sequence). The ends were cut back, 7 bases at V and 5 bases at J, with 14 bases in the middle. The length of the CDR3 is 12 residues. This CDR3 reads CSGRSRGETQYF. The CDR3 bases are TGCAGTGGAAGAAGCAGGGGTGAGACCCAGTACTTC.

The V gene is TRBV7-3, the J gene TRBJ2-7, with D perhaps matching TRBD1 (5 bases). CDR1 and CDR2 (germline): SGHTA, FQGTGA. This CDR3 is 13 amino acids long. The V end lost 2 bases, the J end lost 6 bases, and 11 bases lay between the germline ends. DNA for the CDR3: TGTGCCAGCAGCTTAGGGGCATTTGGCGAGCAGTACTTC. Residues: CASSLGAFGEQYF.

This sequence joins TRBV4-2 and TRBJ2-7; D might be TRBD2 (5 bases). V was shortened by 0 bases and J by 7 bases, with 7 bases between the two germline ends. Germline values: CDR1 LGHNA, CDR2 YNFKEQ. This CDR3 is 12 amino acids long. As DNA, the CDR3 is TGTGCCAGCAGCCAAGATACGGGGGAGCAGTACTTC. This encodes CASSQDTGEQYF.

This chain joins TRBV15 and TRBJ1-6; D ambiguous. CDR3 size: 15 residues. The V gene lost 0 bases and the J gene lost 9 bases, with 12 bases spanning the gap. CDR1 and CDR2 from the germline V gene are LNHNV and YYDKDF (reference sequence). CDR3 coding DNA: TGTGCCACCAGCAGAGAGCCACGGGGAGGTTCACCCCTCCACTTT. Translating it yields CATSREPRGGSPLHF.

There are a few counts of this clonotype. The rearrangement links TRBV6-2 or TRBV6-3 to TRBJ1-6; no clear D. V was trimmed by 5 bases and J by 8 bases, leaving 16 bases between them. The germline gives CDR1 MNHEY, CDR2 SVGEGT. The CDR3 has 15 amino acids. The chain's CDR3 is CASSRPEGWDSPLHF. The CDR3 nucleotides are TGTGCCAGCAGTAGACCTGAAGGATGGGATTCACCCCTCCACTTT.

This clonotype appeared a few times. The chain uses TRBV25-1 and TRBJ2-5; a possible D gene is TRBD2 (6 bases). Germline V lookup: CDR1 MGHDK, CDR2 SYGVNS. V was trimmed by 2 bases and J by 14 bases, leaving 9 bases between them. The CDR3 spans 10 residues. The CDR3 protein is CASSEGGFYF. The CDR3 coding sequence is TGTGCCAGCAGTGAAGGGGGGTTCTACTTC.

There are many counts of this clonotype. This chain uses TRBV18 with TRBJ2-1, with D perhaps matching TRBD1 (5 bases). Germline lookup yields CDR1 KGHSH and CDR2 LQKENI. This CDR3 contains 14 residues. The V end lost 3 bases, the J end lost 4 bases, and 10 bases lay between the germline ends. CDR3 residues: CASSPEKGYNEQFF. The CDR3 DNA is TGTGCCAGCTCACCGGAGAAGGGGTACAATGAGCAGTTCTTC.

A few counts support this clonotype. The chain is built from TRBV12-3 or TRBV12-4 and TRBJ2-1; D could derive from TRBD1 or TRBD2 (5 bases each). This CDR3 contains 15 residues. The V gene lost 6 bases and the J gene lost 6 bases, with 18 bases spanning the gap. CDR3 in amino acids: CASSSGSPAGNEQFF. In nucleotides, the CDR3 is TGTGCCAGCAGCTCAGGGAGTCCTGCCGGCAATGAGCAGTTCTTC.